One TCR beta chain is described in this entry. Each CDR3 protein gets one entry after TCRdb re-called the 5' RACE reads with MiXCR. Among a few hundred thousand distinct CDR3 sequences, 8% to 9% were seen once, and the ten largest hold approximately 2.1%. This sample stems from a study of identical twins. CDR3 size: 15 residues. Germline V lookup: CDR1 SNHLY, CDR2 FYNNEI. V lost 7 bases and J lost 1, with 13 bases in between. This sample also appeared in a second study, on yellow fever vaccine responses in identical twins.

The sample comprised memory (CD45RO+) T cells sorted from blood. The receptor was derived from a young woman in good health. The gene calls are TRBV2 and TRBJ2-2, with a tentative D call TRBD2 (5 bases). The CDR3 coding sequence is TGTGCCAGCACCAGGAACCGGGGGAACACCGGGGAGCTGTTTTTT. This codes for CASTRNRGNTGELFF.